The entry below gives a single T cell receptor beta chain sequence along with its context. This CDR3 is 17 amino acids long. The V and J ends lost 1 base and 0 bases respectively, with 14 bases between them. Per the germline V gene, CDR1 is LGHNA and CDR2 is YSLEER. TCRdb keeps only in-frame clones here, not all; method: immunoSEQ multiplex PCR. The sample holds around 48,000 clones, roughly 80% seen once. The data originate from a study of OX40 agonist ivuxolimab in advanced cancers. The receptor was derived from an adult with an advanced solid tumor such as melanoma, head and neck, liver or kidney cancer. This sample comprised CD4+ or CD8+ T cells sorted from blood, obtained in a trial of the OX40 agonist ivuxolimab. V gene TRBV4-3 combines with J gene TRBJ2-3; possibly TRBD1 for D (6 bases). CDR3 DNA: TGCGCCAGCAGCCAAGGGAACAGGGATACGAGCACAGATACGCAGTATTTT. Translation: CASSQGNRDTSTDTQYF.